Described below is a single T cell receptor beta chain sequence and its context. As yet, its antigen is unknown. PCR was performed using 60 Vbeta and 13 Jbeta primers. Clones were sequenced by immunoSEQ multiplex PCR, and TCRdb holds only the in-frame ones, with some missing. The sample includes over 200,000 clones, approximately 82% of them seen just once. V gave up 7 bases and J gave up 2 bases, with 12 bases separating them. Germline V CDR1 and CDR2: GTSNPN, SVGIG (reference sequence). CDR3 length: 14 amino acids. The sample originates from a study of cytomegalovirus exposure and HLA in healthy donors. General study findings and limits: Later work found most CMV-associated TCR beta chains apparently HLA-restricted. Upon later analysis, HLA-associated TCR beta chains proved more clonally expanded than other, equally common chains.

Sequencing input: PBMCs. This rearrangement joins TRBV30 to TRBJ1-6; perhaps TRBD1 as D (6 bases). This TCR came from a middle-aged woman in good health and CMV-seronegative. DNA for the CDR3: TGTGCCTATAACAGGGAGACCTATAATTCACCCCTCCACTTT. It codes for CAYNRETYNSPLHF. Full variable domain (outside the CDR3, taken from reference TRBV30 and TRBJ1-6): SQTIHQWPATLVQPVGSPLSLECTVEGTSNPNLYWYRQAAGRGLQLLFYSVGIGQISSEVPQNLSASRPQDRQFILSSKKLLLSDSGFYLCAYNRETYNSPLHFGNGTRLTVT.